The present T cell receptor beta chain was sequenced within a study of blood T cell repertoires in COVID-19. Whole-study context: Sources were T cells, B-cell-depleted T cells, or PBMCs; the material itself was cDNA or gDNA.

Concerning this clone: The sample holds other DNA sequences that translate to the same CDR3.

As processed by the authors: The assay estimated nucleated cells by amplifying reference gene primers. Method: immunoSEQ multiplex PCR; TCRdb's copy keeps in-frame clones and lacks some. For V, J and clone size, that table is used; D and trimming come from the DNA. Of fewer than 180,000 clones in the sample, around 87% were seen once. What was sequenced was peripheral blood. The receptor was isolated from a woman aged 55-69 years with active or convalescent COVID-19.

The CDR3 DNA reads TGTGCCAGCAGCTTAGGGGGACAGGGAGCCTACGAGCAGTACTTC. It yields the protein CASSLGGQGAYEQYF. The chain has TRBV7-2 and TRBJ2-7; TRBD1 matches at 9 bases. The germline CDR1 and CDR2 sequences are SGHTA and FQGNSA. V lost 1 base to trimming and J lost 2 bases; unmatched junction nucleotides: 3. This CDR3 spans 15 amino acids.